The present TCR beta chain was sequenced within a study of cytomegalovirus exposure and HLA in healthy donors. Study-wide findings and caveats: The study listed under 200 cytomegalovirus-associated TCR beta chains. Among immune exposure information, only CMV serostatus was available.

13 Jbeta primers and 60 Vbeta primers were used for the PCR. Here immunoSEQ multiplex PCR was the method, and the copy in TCRdb shows in-frame clones only, minus some. Of a few hundred thousand clones listed, over 90% are singletons. Germline trimming cut 7 bases from V and 3 bases from J; bases unmatched to any gene: 6. This CDR3 is 14 amino acids long. CDR1 is MNHNS and CDR2 is SASEGT in the germline V gene. Details on this clone: What it binds is unknown.

The sequenced material came from PBMCs. This chain joins TRBV6-1 and TRBJ1-5; TRBD1 agrees at 7 bases. The receptor was isolated from a girl aged 2 to 10 in good health and CMV-seronegative. The CDR3 nucleotides read TGTGCCAGCACCCCGGGACAGTTCAATCAGCCCCAGCATTTT. It is translated as CASTPGQFNQPQHF.